This T cell receptor beta chain was documented in a study of response to subunit inactivated influenza vaccine. General observations from the study: Seasonal influenza vaccination, on each occasion, was suggested by the authors to recruit few new T cells.

This clonotype was found a few times. Its antigen is still unknown. V shed 3 bases, J shed 5 bases, and the junction held 6 bases outside the gene matches. Germline values: CDR1 SGHVS, CDR2 FNYEAQ. The CDR3 has 16 residues. TCRdb re-called the RT-PCR reads with MiXCR, one entry per CDR3 protein. The data show 200,000 to 250,000 distinct CDR3 sequences, 12% seen once. This chain uses TRBV7-6 with TRBJ2-3; 12 nucleotides line up with TRBD2. The sequence was obtained from a man between 45 and 60 years old who received an inactivated influenza vaccine. Sequencing was performed on non-naive T cells sorted from PBMCs, taken 14 to 15 days before vaccination. The CDR3 DNA reads TGTGCCAGCAGCTTGGCTAGCGGGGGGGAAGGAGATACGCAGTATTTT. Protein: CASSLASGGEGDTQYF.